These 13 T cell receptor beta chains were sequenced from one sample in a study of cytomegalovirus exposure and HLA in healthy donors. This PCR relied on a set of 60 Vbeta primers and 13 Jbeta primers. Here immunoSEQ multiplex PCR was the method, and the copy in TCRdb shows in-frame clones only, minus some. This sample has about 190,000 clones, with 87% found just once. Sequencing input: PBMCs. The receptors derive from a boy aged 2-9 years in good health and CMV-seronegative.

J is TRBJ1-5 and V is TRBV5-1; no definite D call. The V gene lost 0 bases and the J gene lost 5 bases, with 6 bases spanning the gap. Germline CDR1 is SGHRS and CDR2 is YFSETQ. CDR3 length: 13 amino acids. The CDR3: CASSLVGDQPQHF. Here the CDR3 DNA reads TGCGCCAGCAGCTTGGTGGGAGATCAGCCCCAGCATTTT.

Written as DNA, the CDR3 is TGTGCCTGGAGTAGGTCTGGGGCCTATCAGCCCCAGCATTTT. It encodes CAWSRSGAYQPQHF. The chain uses TRBV30 and TRBJ1-5; D perhaps matches TRBD1 (5 bases). Germline V lookup: CDR1 GTSNPN, CDR2 SVGIG (reference sequence). The CDR3 is made up of 14 amino acids. V lost 2 bases and J 5 bases, leaving 13 bases between the germline ends.

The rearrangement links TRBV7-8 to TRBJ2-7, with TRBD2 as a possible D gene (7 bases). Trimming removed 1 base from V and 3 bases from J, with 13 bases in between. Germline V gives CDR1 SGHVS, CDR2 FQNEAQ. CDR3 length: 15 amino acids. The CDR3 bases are TGTGCCAGCAGCTTAGTGGGGGGGCCGGGCTACGAGCAGTACTTC. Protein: CASSLVGGPGYEQYF.

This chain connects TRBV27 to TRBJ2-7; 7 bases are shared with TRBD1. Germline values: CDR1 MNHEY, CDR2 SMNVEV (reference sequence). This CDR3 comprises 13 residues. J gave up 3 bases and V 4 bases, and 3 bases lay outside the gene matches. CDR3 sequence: CASSYGTDYEQYF. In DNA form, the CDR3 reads TGTGCCAGCAGTTACGGGACAGACTACGAGCAGTACTTC.

Here the CDR3 reads CASSQQGKTQYF. The CDR3 coding sequence is TGTGCCAGCTCACAACAGGGGAAGACCCAGTACTTC. J is TRBJ2-5 and V is TRBV18; 7 nucleotides line up with TRBD1. The CDR3 has 12 residues. Germline CDR1 and CDR2: KGHSH and LQKENI. V was pared by 4 bases and J by 6 bases, with 2 bases of the junction left unmatched.

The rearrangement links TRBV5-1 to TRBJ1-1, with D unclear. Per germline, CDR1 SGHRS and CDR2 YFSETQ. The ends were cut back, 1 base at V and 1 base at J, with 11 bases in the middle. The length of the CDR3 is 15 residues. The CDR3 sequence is CASSLSVAGNTEAFF. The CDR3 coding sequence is TGCGCCAGCAGCTTGTCTGTCGCGGGGAACACTGAAGCTTTCTTT.

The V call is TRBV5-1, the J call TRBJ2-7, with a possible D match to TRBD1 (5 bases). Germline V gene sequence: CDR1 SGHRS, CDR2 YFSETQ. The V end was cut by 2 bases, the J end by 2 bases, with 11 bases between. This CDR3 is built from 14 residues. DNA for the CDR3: TGCGCCAGCAGCTTCAAAGGGGCAACCTACGAGCAGTACTTC. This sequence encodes CASSFKGATYEQYF.

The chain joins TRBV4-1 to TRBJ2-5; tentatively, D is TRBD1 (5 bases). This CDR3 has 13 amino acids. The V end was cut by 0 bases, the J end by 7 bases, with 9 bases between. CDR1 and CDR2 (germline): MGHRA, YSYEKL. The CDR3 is CASSQEITGTQYF. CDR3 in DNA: TGCGCCAGCAGCCAAGAAATCACAGGGACCCAGTACTTC.

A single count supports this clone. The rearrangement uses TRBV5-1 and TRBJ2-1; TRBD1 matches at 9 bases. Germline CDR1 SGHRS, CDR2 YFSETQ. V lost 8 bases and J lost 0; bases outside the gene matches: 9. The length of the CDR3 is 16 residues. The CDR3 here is CASTRDRASSYNEQFF. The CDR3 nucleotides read TGCGCCAGTACCCGGGACAGGGCTAGCTCCTACAATGAGCAGTTCTTC.

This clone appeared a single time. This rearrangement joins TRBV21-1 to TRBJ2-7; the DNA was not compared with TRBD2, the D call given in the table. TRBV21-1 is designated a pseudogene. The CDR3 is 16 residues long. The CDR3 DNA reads TGTGCCAGCAGCTCCTGGGGGGGACTAGTCGAGCACGAGCAGTACTTC. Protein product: CASSSWGGLVEHEQYF.

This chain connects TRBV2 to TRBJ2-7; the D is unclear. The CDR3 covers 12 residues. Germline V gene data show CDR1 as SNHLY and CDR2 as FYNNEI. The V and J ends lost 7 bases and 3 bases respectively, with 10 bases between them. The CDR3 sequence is CASTGPNYEQYF. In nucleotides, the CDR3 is TGTGCCAGCACTGGGCCGAACTACGAGCAGTACTTC. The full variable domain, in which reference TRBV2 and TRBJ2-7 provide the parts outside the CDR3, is EPEVTQTPSHQVTQMGQEVILRCVPISNHLYFYWYRQILGQKVEFLVSFYNNEISEKSEIFDDQFSVERPDGSNFTLKIRSTKLEDSAMYFCASTGPNYEQYFGPGTRLTVT.

The CDR3 region has the DNA TGTGCCTGGAGAAGGCGCGGCTATGGCTACACCTTC. Its protein is CAWRRRGYGYTF. The V and J genes are TRBV30 and TRBJ1-2; no clear D gene. Germline lookup yields CDR1 GTSNPN and CDR2 SVGIG (reference sequence). The CDR3 is 12 residues long. Trimming pared 3 bases from V and 4 bases from J, leaving 9 bases between.

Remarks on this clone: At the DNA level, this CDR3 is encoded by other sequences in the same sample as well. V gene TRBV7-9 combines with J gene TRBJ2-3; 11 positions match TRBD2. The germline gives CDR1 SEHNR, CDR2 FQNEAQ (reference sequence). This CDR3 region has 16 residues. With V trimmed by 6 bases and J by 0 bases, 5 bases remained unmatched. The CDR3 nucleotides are TGTGCCAGCAGTCCGAGGACTAGCGGGAGCACAGATACGCAGTATTTT. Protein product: CASSPRTSGSTDTQYF.